This TCR beta chain was captured by sequencing in a study of blood T cell repertoires in COVID-19 (dated by TCRdb to about 2020). For context, the study as a whole: Samples from collaborators originated in the United States, Italy and Spain and spanned both the acute and convalescent phases of COVID-19. The prospective study material was composed of cDNA or gDNA derived from T cells, B-cell-depleted T cells, or PBMCs. The dataset comprised deeply sampled blood TCRbeta repertoires from subjects exposed to, actively infected with, or recovered from COVID-19. The repertoires were released in a freely available public database intended as a resource for research on the immune response to SARS-CoV-2. Samples were obtained from the ongoing ImmuneRACE study (first 160 participants) and from over 1,000 subjects provided by 6 global collaborators. A de-identified subject ID, COVID-19 status, age in years and sex were almost always included in the sample metadata. Where available, HLA class I and class II types were taken from metadata supplied by the sample provider and were not determined by assay-based typing.

In the case of this clone: No antigen is known for it. The record has no base qualities; no much larger clone is one base away.

Findings and caveats that apply to the study as a whole: Clinical and demographic metadata were provided uncurated, with the amount varying by source and participant.

TCRbeta CDR3 regions were amplified from genomic DNA using the immunoSEQ Assay, a bias-controlled multiplex PCR. Turning to the authors' computational methods: The number of nucleated cells in each sample was estimated from the amplification of reference gene primers within the assay. To quantify the absolute abundance of each unique TCRbeta CDR3 rearrangement, sequence reads were collapsed and filtered. For each sample, productive Simpson clonality was calculated as the square root of Simpson's diversity index over productive rearrangements. The table comes from immuneACCESS by way of TCRdb, which keeps in-frame sequences with V and J called. Part of the clones is missing from these tables; in studies checked, under half for an unresolved V gene and the rest for unknown reasons. The D gene and trimming were derived from the DNA, and the V and J assignments and clone size from that table. This sample comprises 100,000 or so clones, about four fifths of them detected only once. Clones ranked in the top ten supply roughly a tenth of the sample.

The collaborating institutions used their own protocols to collect whole blood in K2EDTA tubes. For TCRbeta analysis, collaborator samples were shipped as frozen whole blood, as isolated PBMCs, or as DNA extracted from either sample type. Trimming leaves V shorter by 0 bases and J shorter by 8 bases, with the junction holding 9 bases beyond the gene matches. Reading the germline V gene (reference sequence) gives CDR1 LGHDT and CDR2 YNNKEL. Inclusive of the bounding cysteine and phenylalanine, the CDR3 is 15 residues long. Only CDR3 DNA remains: 45 bases, in frame from the first base. The clonotype comes from a human donor in a cohort sampled during active COVID-19. The rearrangement joined TRBV3-1 (or the pseudogene TRBV3-2) to TRBJ1-2, with 7 bases in between that match TRBD1. Sequencing input: peripheral blood. The DNA is TGTGCCAGCAGCCAAGAACCCAGGGGGGCCCACGGCTACACCTTC. Its product reads: CASSQEPRGAHGYTF.